The rows below give T cell receptor beta chains drawn from one sample of a study of T cell repertoires in cytomegalovirus infection. TCRdb used MiXCR to reprocess the reads, holding one entry per CDR3 protein. The table has 150,000 or so distinct CDR3 sequences, roughly a quarter seen once. Sequencing was done on a sample of PBMCs. The receptors shown here come from a human donor in good health (CMV status not recorded). Some clones in this sample may be carry-over from other donors' samples. Each CDR3 is given with its conserved first and last residue. D genes are given only for firm matches. The size entry is marked missing in some rows and otherwise reads once, few, many or a size class.

j_call: TRBJ2-6; clone_size: many; d_call: TRBD1; v_call: TRBV12-3/TRBV12-4; cdr3_nt: TGTGCCAGCACGCAGGGGGCGACGGGGGCCAACGTCCTGACTTTC; cdr3_aa: CASTQGATGANVLTF
j_call: TRBJ2-1; clone_size: NA; d_call: NA; v_call: TRBV5-1; cdr3_nt: TGCGCCAGCAGCCCCCCTAGTCGGGATGAGCAGTTCTTC; cdr3_aa: CASSPPSRDEQFF
j_call: TRBJ2-3; clone_size: NA; d_call: TRBD1; v_call: TRBV7-6; cdr3_nt: TGTGCCAGCAGCTTAGATCCGGGACAGGAGGCAGATACGCAGTATTTT; cdr3_aa: CASSLDPGQEADTQYF
j_call: TRBJ2-1; clone_size: NA; d_call: NA; v_call: TRBV2; cdr3_nt: TGTGCCAGCAGGGCCGATGGAAAATACAATGAGCAGTTCTTC; cdr3_aa: CASRADGKYNEQFF
j_call: TRBJ1-5; clone_size: NA; d_call: TRBD1; v_call: TRBV12-3/TRBV12-4; cdr3_nt: TGTGCCAGCAGACCGACAGGGTTAAGGCAGCCCCAGCATTTT; cdr3_aa: CASRPTGLRQPQHF
j_call: TRBJ2-1; clone_size: NA; d_call: NA; v_call: TRBV20-1; cdr3_nt: TGCAGTGCTAGACGAAAGGGGGATGAGCAGTTCTTC; cdr3_aa: CSARRKGDEQFF
j_call: TRBJ2-1; clone_size: few; d_call: TRBD2; v_call: TRBV20-1; cdr3_nt: TGCAGTGCTACCAGCGGGAGCCTGAATGAGCAGTTCTTC; cdr3_aa: CSATSGSLNEQFF
j_call: TRBJ2-7; clone_size: NA; d_call: NA; v_call: TRBV11-2; cdr3_nt: TGTGCCAGCAGCTTAAACAGGCGATCCTACGAGCAGTACTTC; cdr3_aa: CASSLNRRSYEQYF
j_call: TRBJ1-6; clone_size: once; d_call: NA; v_call: TRBV25-1; cdr3_nt: TGTGCCAGCAGTATAGGGGGTAATTCACCCCTCCACTTT; cdr3_aa: CASSIGGNSPLHF
j_call: TRBJ2-3; clone_size: few; d_call: TRBD1; v_call: TRBV7-3; cdr3_nt: TGTGCCAGCAGCTTAACTCCGGACAGGGGAAGCACAGATACGCAGTATTTT; cdr3_aa: CASSLTPDRGSTDTQYF
j_call: TRBJ2-7; clone_size: NA; d_call: NA; v_call: TRBV6-2/TRBV6-3; cdr3_nt: TGTGCCAGCAGTGCTTTCACAGGCTACGAGCAGTACTTC; cdr3_aa: CASSAFTGYEQYF
j_call: TRBJ1-3; clone_size: NA; d_call: NA; v_call: TRBV12-3/TRBV12-4; cdr3_nt: TGTGCCGGCAGTTCATTTTTACGGCAGACGAGCTCTGGAAACATCATATATTTT; cdr3_aa: CAGSSFLRQTSSGNIIYF
j_call: TRBJ2-2; clone_size: few; d_call: NA; v_call: TRBV5-1; cdr3_nt: TGCGCCAGCAGCTTACCTGGCAGCACCGGGGAGCTGTTTTTT; cdr3_aa: CASSLPGSTGELFF
j_call: TRBJ1-1; clone_size: many; d_call: TRBD1; v_call: TRBV6-5; cdr3_nt: TGTGCCAGCAGTTACGCGTCAGGGGGTTGGACTGAAGCTTTCTTT; cdr3_aa: CASSYASGGWTEAFF
j_call: TRBJ1-4; clone_size: NA; d_call: TRBD1; v_call: TRBV20-1; cdr3_nt: TGCAGTGCTAGAGACCGGGACAGGGATGAAAAACTGTTTTTT; cdr3_aa: CSARDRDRDEKLFF
j_call: TRBJ2-3; clone_size: many; d_call: NA; v_call: TRBV7-2; cdr3_nt: TGTGCCAGCAGCGTCACAGATACGCAGTATTTT; cdr3_aa: CASSVTDTQYF
j_call: TRBJ2-5; clone_size: many; d_call: TRBD2; v_call: TRBV7-2; cdr3_nt: TGTGCCAGCAGCCCGGGACTAGCGGGAGGTTTGGAGACCCAGTACTTC; cdr3_aa: CASSPGLAGGLETQYF
j_call: TRBJ2-1; clone_size: NA; d_call: TRBD2; v_call: TRBV11-1; cdr3_nt: TGTGCCAGCAGCTCTACTAGCGGGGGCGACTACAATGAGCAGTTCTTC; cdr3_aa: CASSSTSGGDYNEQFF
j_call: TRBJ1-3; clone_size: many; d_call: NA; v_call: TRBV7-2; cdr3_nt: TGTGCCAGCAGCGCAGGGGTATCCGGAAACACCATATATTTT; cdr3_aa: CASSAGVSGNTIYF
j_call: TRBJ1-4; clone_size: NA; d_call: NA; v_call: TRBV27; cdr3_nt: TGTGCCAGCAGTTTCGTGCCGACAGGAGAATATGAAAAACTGTTTTTT; cdr3_aa: CASSFVPTGEYEKLFF
j_call: TRBJ1-5; clone_size: many; d_call: NA; v_call: TRBV7-2; cdr3_nt: TGTGCCAGCAGCTTAGATCCGGGCCCCTATCAGCCCCAGCATTTT; cdr3_aa: CASSLDPGPYQPQHF
j_call: TRBJ1-4; clone_size: few; d_call: NA; v_call: TRBV7-2; cdr3_nt: TGTGCCAGCAGCCCAGAAGCCAAGGCAACTAATGAAAAACTGTTTTTT; cdr3_aa: CASSPEAKATNEKLFF
j_call: TRBJ1-1; clone_size: NA; d_call: NA; v_call: TRBV19; cdr3_nt: TGTGCCAGTAGTATAACAGGGAACACTGAAGCTTTCTTT; cdr3_aa: CASSITGNTEAFF
j_call: TRBJ1-1; clone_size: NA; d_call: NA; v_call: TRBV6-6; cdr3_nt: TGTGCCAGCAGTTACATGGGTGGCACTGAAGCTTTCTTT; cdr3_aa: CASSYMGGTEAFF
j_call: TRBJ2-5; clone_size: NA; d_call: TRBD1; v_call: TRBV28; cdr3_nt: TGTGCCAGCAGTTTCCCGGGGACAGGGGGCCGAGAGACCCAGTACTTC; cdr3_aa: CASSFPGTGGRETQYF
j_call: TRBJ1-2; clone_size: NA; d_call: TRBD1; v_call: TRBV9; cdr3_nt: TGTGCCAGCACTCCAGAAACCGGGACAGGATATGGCTACACCTTC; cdr3_aa: CASTPETGTGYGYTF
j_call: TRBJ2-1; clone_size: NA; d_call: TRBD2; v_call: TRBV4-1; cdr3_nt: TGCGCCAGCAGCCAAGATCTTCGGAGCGGGGGGGCCCTATGGTTACGCAATGAGCAGTTCTTC; cdr3_aa: CASSQDLRSGGALWLRNEQFF
j_call: TRBJ1-5; clone_size: NA; d_call: NA; v_call: TRBV28; cdr3_nt: TGTGCCAGCAGTTTCCGGGGGGGCAGGGGCAATCAGCCCCAGCATTTT; cdr3_aa: CASSFRGGRGNQPQHF
j_call: TRBJ2-4; clone_size: once; d_call: NA; v_call: TRBV12-3/TRBV12-4; cdr3_nt: TGTGCCAGCAGTCGAGGCTATAAAAACATTCAGTACTTC; cdr3_aa: CASSRGYKNIQYF
j_call: TRBJ1-3; clone_size: many; d_call: NA; v_call: TRBV7-2; cdr3_nt: TGTGCCAGCAGCTTTAAGAATGGAAACACCATATATTTT; cdr3_aa: CASSFKNGNTIYF
j_call: TRBJ1-1; clone_size: NA; d_call: NA; v_call: TRBV11-2; cdr3_nt: TGTGCCAGCAGCGCCAGTTCGGGGGGCGATTGGAACACTGAAGCTTTCTTT; cdr3_aa: CASSASSGGDWNTEAFF
j_call: TRBJ1-5; clone_size: NA; d_call: TRBD1; v_call: TRBV12-3/TRBV12-4; cdr3_nt: TGTGCCAGCAACGGACAGGGAATCGTTCAGCCCCAGCATTTT; cdr3_aa: CASNGQGIVQPQHF
j_call: TRBJ1-2; clone_size: few; d_call: NA; v_call: TRBV19; cdr3_nt: TGTGCCAGTAGAGAGAAACAGGCCTATGGCTACACCTTC; cdr3_aa: CASREKQAYGYTF
j_call: TRBJ2-7; clone_size: NA; d_call: TRBD2; v_call: TRBV20-1; cdr3_nt: TGCAGTGCTAGAGATGGCGGGAGGTCGGCCTACGAGCAGTACTTC; cdr3_aa: CSARDGGRSAYEQYF
j_call: TRBJ1-1; clone_size: NA; d_call: NA; v_call: TRBV10-3; cdr3_nt: TGTGCCATCAGTAGTTCGGGGGGCAGGACTGAAGCTTTCTTT; cdr3_aa: CAISSSGGRTEAFF
j_call: TRBJ2-5; clone_size: many; d_call: TRBD2; v_call: TRBV28; cdr3_nt: TGTGCCAGCAGTTTAGACGCTTCCTTAGCGGGGGACCACCAAGAGACCCAGTACTTC; cdr3_aa: CASSLDASLAGDHQETQYF
j_call: TRBJ2-7; clone_size: many; d_call: TRBD2; v_call: TRBV7-2; cdr3_nt: TGTGCCAGCAGCCCCCGGACTAGCGGGGGGTACGAGCAGTACTTC; cdr3_aa: CASSPRTSGGYEQYF
j_call: TRBJ2-7; clone_size: many; d_call: NA; v_call: TRBV7-6; cdr3_nt: TGTGCCAGCAGCTTAGCAGCTGGATACGAGCAGTACTTC; cdr3_aa: CASSLAAGYEQYF
j_call: TRBJ2-6; clone_size: many; d_call: NA; v_call: TRBV5-4; cdr3_nt: TGTGCCAGCAGCTTGGCGATCTCTGGGGCCAACGTCCTGACTTTC; cdr3_aa: CASSLAISGANVLTF